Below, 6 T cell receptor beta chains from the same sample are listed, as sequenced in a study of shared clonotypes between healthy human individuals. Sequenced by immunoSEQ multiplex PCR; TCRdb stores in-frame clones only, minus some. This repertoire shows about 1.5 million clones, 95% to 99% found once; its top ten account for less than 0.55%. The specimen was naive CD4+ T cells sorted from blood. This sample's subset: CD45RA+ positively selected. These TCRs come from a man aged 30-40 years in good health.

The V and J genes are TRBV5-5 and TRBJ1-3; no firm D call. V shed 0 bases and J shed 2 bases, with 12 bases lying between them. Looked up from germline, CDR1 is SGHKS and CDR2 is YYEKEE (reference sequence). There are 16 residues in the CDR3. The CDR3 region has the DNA TGTGCCAGCAGCTTGGGTGGTACGGGAACTGGAAACACCATATATTTT. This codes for CASSLGGTGTGNTIYF.

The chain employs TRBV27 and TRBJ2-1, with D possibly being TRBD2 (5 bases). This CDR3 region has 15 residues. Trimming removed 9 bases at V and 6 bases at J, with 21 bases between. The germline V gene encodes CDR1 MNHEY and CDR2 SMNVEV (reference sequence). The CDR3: CASRGLLERFNEQFF. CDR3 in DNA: TGTGCCAGTCGGGGTCTGTTGGAGAGGTTCAATGAGCAGTTCTTC.

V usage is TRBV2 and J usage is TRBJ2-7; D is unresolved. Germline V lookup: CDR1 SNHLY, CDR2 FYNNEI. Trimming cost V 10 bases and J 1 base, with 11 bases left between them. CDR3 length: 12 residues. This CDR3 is CANLDGSYEQYF. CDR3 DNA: TGTGCCAACTTGGACGGATCCTACGAGCAGTACTTC. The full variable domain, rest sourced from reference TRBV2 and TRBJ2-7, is EPEVTQTPSHQVTQMGQEVILRCVPISNHLYFYWYRQILGQKVEFLVSFYNNEISEKSEIFDDQFSVERPDGSNFTLKIRSTKLEDSAMYFCANLDGSYEQYFGPGTRLTVT.

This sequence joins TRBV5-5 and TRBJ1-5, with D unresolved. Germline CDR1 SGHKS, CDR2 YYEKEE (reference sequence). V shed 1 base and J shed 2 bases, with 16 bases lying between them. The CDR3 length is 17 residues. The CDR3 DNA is TGTGCCAGCAGCTTGACGGCGGCAGCCAGCCGCAATCAGCCCCAGCATTTT. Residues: CASSLTAAASRNQPQHF.

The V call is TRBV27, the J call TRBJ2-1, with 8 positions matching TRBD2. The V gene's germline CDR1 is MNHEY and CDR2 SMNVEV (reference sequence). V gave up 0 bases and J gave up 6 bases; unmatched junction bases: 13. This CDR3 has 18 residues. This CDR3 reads CASSLSPISGKVSNEQFF. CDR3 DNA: TGTGCCAGCAGTTTATCACCGATTAGCGGGAAGGTGAGCAATGAGCAGTTCTTC.

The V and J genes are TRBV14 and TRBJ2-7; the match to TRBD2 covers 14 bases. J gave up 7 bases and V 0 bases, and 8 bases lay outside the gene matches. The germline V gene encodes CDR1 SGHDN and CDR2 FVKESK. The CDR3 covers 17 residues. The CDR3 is CASSQDGGLAGVQEQYF. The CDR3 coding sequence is TGTGCCAGCAGCCAAGATGGGGGACTAGCGGGAGTTCAAGAGCAGTACTTC. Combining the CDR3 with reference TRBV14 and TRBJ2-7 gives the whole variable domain EAGVTQFPSHSVIEKGQTVTLRCDPISGHDNLYWYRRVMGKEIKFLLHFVKESKQDESGMPNNRFLAERTGGTYSTLKVQPAELEDSGVYFCASSQDGGLAGVQEQYFGPGTRLTVT.